A selection of T cell receptor beta chains follows, all from one sample in a study of T cell responses to AZD1222 COVID-19 vaccine. Profiling relied on immunoSEQ multiplex PCR, and the TCRdb table lists in-frame clones only, not all of them. The sample lists approximately 180,000 clones; about 92% were seen once. The source material was peripheral blood, sampled 28 days after the second dose of the MenACWY control vaccine. These TCRs come from an adult who received the MenACWY meningococcal vaccine as a control. The CDR3 runs from the conserved cysteine through the conserved F or W. Fields, in order: clone size, J gene, V gene, D gene, CDR3 protein, CDR3 DNA. The D gene is left open where the match is weak. Clone size is shown for a subset of rows, as once, few, many or a class of expanded clone.

NA | TRBJ2-2 | TRBV11-2 | NA | CASSLAGELFF | TGTGCCAGCAGCCTCGCCGGGGAGCTGTTTTTT
NA | TRBJ1-1 | TRBV19 | NA | CASSRAPSTEAFF | TGTGCCAGTAGCCGAGCCCCCAGCACTGAAGCTTTCTTT
NA | TRBJ2-1 | TRBV19 | TRBD2 | CASSIPREVAYNEQFF | TGTGCCAGTAGTATCCCCCGGGAGGTCGCCTACAATGAGCAGTTCTTC
NA | TRBJ2-2 | TRBV27 | NA | CASRIRRTGSWKANTGELFF | TGTGCCAGCAGAATCCGAAGAACAGGTTCCTGGAAAGCGAACACCGGGGAGCTGTTTTTT
NA | TRBJ2-7 | TRBV15 | NA | CATSRGPDSSLSYEQYF | TGTGCCACCAGCAGAGGTCCGGACAGTTCTCTCTCCTACGAGCAGTACTTC
NA | TRBJ2-7 | TRBV25-1 | NA | CASSPQEGPSSYEQYF | TGTGCCAGCAGTCCACAGGAGGGGCCCAGCTCCTACGAGCAGTACTTC
NA | TRBJ1-4 | TRBV7-9 | NA | CASSLAAGGSNEKLFF | TGTGCCAGCAGCTTAGCAGCGGGGGGGAGTAATGAAAAACTGTTTTTT
NA | TRBJ1-6 | TRBV19 | NA | CASRGPPNSPLHF | TGTGCCAGTAGAGGGCCACCCAATTCACCCCTCCACTTT
NA | TRBJ1-2 | TRBV2 | NA | CASSEWSGTIYGYTF | TGTGCCAGCAGTGAATGGTCGGGGACGATCTATGGCTACACCTTC
NA | TRBJ1-5 | TRBV19 | NA | CASSPRDGSNQPQHF | TGTGCCAGTAGTCCGCGGGACGGCAGCAATCAGCCCCAGCATTTT
NA | TRBJ2-1 | TRBV27 | NA | CASSPQGFSGYNEQFF | TGTGCCAGCAGCCCGCAGGGGTTTAGCGGCTACAATGAGCAGTTCTTC
NA | TRBJ2-3 | TRBV19 | TRBD2 | CASSYAGTSGRPLTDTQYF | TGTGCCAGTAGTTACGCAGGGACTAGCGGGAGACCTCTCACAGATACGCAGTATTTT
NA | TRBJ2-1 | TRBV6-5 | NA | CATGAGPYNEQFF | TGTGCGACGGGGGCGGGACCTTACAATGAGCAGTTCTTC
NA | TRBJ2-7 | TRBV10-3 | NA | CAISTGAGEQYF | TGTGCCATCAGCACAGGGGCGGGAGAGCAGTACTTC
NA | TRBJ1-5 | TRBV30 | NA | CAWSARVGASNQPQHF | TGTGCCTGGAGCGCCAGGGTGGGCGCGAGCAATCAGCCCCAGCATTTT
once | TRBJ1-2 | TRBV6-5 | NA | CASTLDQGNPYGYTF | TGTGCCAGCACCCTAGATCAGGGGAACCCCTATGGCTACACCTTC
once | TRBJ2-3 | TRBV10-2 | TRBD2 | CASIGRASGSDTQYF | TGCGCCAGCATTGGTCGGGCTAGCGGGAGTGATACGCAGTATTTT
NA | TRBJ1-1 | TRBV29-1 | NA | CSFGADTNTEAFF | TGCAGCTTTGGGGCAGATACGAACACTGAAGCTTTCTTT
NA | TRBJ1-6 | TRBV27 | TRBD1 | CASSPGTGYSPLHF | TGTGCCAGCAGCCCCGGGACAGGATATTCACCCCTCCACTTT
NA | TRBJ2-1 | TRBV4-1 | TRBD1 | CASSQLGTGRGDEQFF | TGCGCCAGCAGCCAGCTCGGGACAGGGCGTGGCGATGAGCAGTTCTTC
NA | TRBJ1-1 | TRBV2 | NA | CASTGFPNTEAFF | TGTGCCAGCACGGGCTTCCCGAACACTGAAGCTTTCTTT
NA | TRBJ2-7 | TRBV7-9 | NA | CASSLAPWVWEQYF | TGTGCCAGCAGCTTAGCGCCATGGGTCTGGGAGCAGTACTTC
NA | TRBJ1-1 | TRBV27 | NA | CASSLETATNTEAFF | TGTGCCAGCAGTCTAGAGACAGCAACGAACACTGAAGCTTTCTTT
NA | TRBJ2-7 | TRBV12-3/TRBV12-4 | TRBD1 | CASSLGQGARGYF | TGTGCCAGCAGTTTGGGACAGGGGGCTCGTGGGTACTTC
NA | TRBJ1-5 | TRBV28 | NA | CASRREKGQPQHF | TGTGCCAGCAGAAGGGAGAAAGGGCAGCCCCAGCATTTT
NA | TRBJ2-4 | TRBV4-2 | TRBD2 | CASSQDSKGLAGENIQYF | TGTGCCAGCAGCCAAGATTCCAAGGGACTAGCGGGAGAAAACATTCAGTACTTC
NA | TRBJ2-7 | TRBV27 | TRBD1 | CAIARIPGQLDEQYF | TGTGCCATCGCTAGGATCCCGGGACAGCTAGACGAGCAGTACTTC
NA | TRBJ2-7 | TRBV6-2/TRBV6-3 | NA | CASSYVGPLFYEQYF | TGTGCCAGCAGTTACGTCGGACCGCTCTTCTACGAGCAGTACTTC
NA | TRBJ2-3 | TRBV7-9 | NA | CASTLEWGIDTDTQYF | TGTGCCAGCACCCTAGAATGGGGGATAGACACAGATACGCAGTATTTT
once | TRBJ2-7 | TRBV3-1/TRBV3-2 | NA | CASSLKAPLEQYF | TGTGCCAGCAGCCTCAAGGCCCCTTTAGAGCAGTACTTC
NA | TRBJ2-1 | TRBV5-1 | NA | CASSPGTGGWSSYNEQFF | TGCGCCAGCAGCCCCGGTACGGGGGGCTGGAGCTCCTACAATGAGCAGTTCTTC
once | TRBJ2-1 | TRBV4-1 | NA | CASSRETHWNEQFF | TGCGCCAGCAGCCGAGAGACCCATTGGAATGAGCAGTTCTTC
NA | TRBJ2-3 | TRBV7-3 | NA | CASSSRLGRGTDTQYF | TGTGCCAGCAGCTCCCGACTAGGAAGGGGCACAGATACGCAGTATTTT
NA | TRBJ2-3 | TRBV7-9 | NA | CASSLQDTQYF | TGTGCCAGCAGCTTACAAGATACGCAGTATTTT
NA | TRBJ2-3 | TRBV7-2 | NA | CASSRTKTSTDTQYF | TGTGCCAGCAGCCGGACAAAAACCAGCACAGATACGCAGTATTTT
NA | TRBJ1-6 | TRBV7-9 | NA | CASSLARGGTSNSPLHF | TGTGCCAGCAGCTTAGCGAGAGGAGGGACAAGTAATTCACCCCTCCACTTT
NA | TRBJ2-7 | TRBV29-1 | NA | CSVDGPGYEQYF | TGCAGCGTTGATGGCCCGGGCTACGAGCAGTACTTC
NA | TRBJ2-7 | TRBV10-1 | NA | CARKARSYEQYF | TGCGCCCGTAAGGCCAGGTCCTACGAGCAGTACTTC
NA | TRBJ2-3 | TRBV3-1/TRBV3-2 | NA | CASSPSTDTQYF | TGTGCCAGCAGTCCTAGCACAGATACGCAGTATTTT
NA | TRBJ1-5 | TRBV30 | NA | CAWSVRGGRQPQHF | TGTGCCTGGAGTGTACGGGGGGGGAGGCAGCCCCAGCATTTT
once | TRBJ2-1 | TRBV18 | TRBD2 | CASSPPGLAGGGYNEQFF | TGTGCCAGCTCACCACCGGGACTAGCGGGAGGTGGGTACAATGAGCAGTTCTTC
NA | TRBJ1-6 | TRBV25-1 | NA | CASSGPLRNSPLHF | TGTGCCAGCAGTGGCCCCCTCCGTAATTCACCCCTCCACTTT
NA | TRBJ2-3 | TRBV19 | NA | CASSIARVKDTQYF | TGTGCCAGTAGTATAGCCCGGGTTAAAGATACGCAGTATTTT
NA | TRBJ1-5 | TRBV25-1 | TRBD1 | CASSEWGAGGKPQHF | TGTGCCAGCAGTGAATGGGGGGCAGGGGGCAAACCCCAGCATTTT
NA | TRBJ1-2 | TRBV3-1/TRBV3-2 | TRBD1 | CASSPGQGTNYGYTF | TGTGCCAGCAGCCCGGGACAGGGAACGAACTATGGCTACACCTTC
once | TRBJ1-4 | TRBV5-8 | NA | CASSLGQGNEKLFF | TGTGCCAGCAGCTTGGGCCAGGGGAATGAAAAACTGTTTTTT
NA | TRBJ2-1 | TRBV10-3 | NA | CAIRDLDEQFF | TGTGCCATCAGGGACTTGGATGAGCAGTTCTTC
NA | TRBJ2-3 | TRBV5-1 | TRBD2 | CASSLALAGATDTQYF | TGCGCCAGCAGCTTGGCGCTAGCGGGAGCTACAGATACGCAGTATTTT
NA | TRBJ2-2 | TRBV7-8 | NA | CASSHKTGGSNTGELFF | TGTGCCAGCAGCCACAAAACCGGAGGGTCGAACACCGGGGAGCTGTTTTTT
NA | TRBJ2-2 | TRBV12-5 | TRBD1 | CASGLVGQGPTGELFF | TGTGCTAGTGGTTTGGTGGGACAGGGCCCTACCGGGGAGCTGTTTTTT
NA | TRBJ1-5 | TRBV6-6 | NA | CASTPGRASNQPQHF | TGTGCCAGCACCCCTGGGAGGGCAAGCAATCAGCCCCAGCATTTT
NA | TRBJ1-1 | TRBV7-3 | NA | CASSLWLESEAFF | TGTGCCAGCAGCTTATGGCTAGAGTCTGAAGCTTTCTTT
NA | TRBJ2-7 | TRBV19 | NA | CASSSGGIEGTYEQYF | TGTGCCAGTAGTTCCGGCGGGATCGAGGGTACCTACGAGCAGTACTTC
NA | TRBJ1-2 | TRBV5-1 | NA | CASSLAGQGIGYTF | TGCGCCAGCAGCTTGGCGGGGCAAGGCATAGGCTACACCTTC
once | TRBJ2-3 | TRBV6-5 | TRBD1 | CASRTGGTDTQYF | TGTGCCAGCAGGACAGGGGGAACAGATACGCAGTATTTT